The next 19 T cell receptor beta chains were all read from a single sample in a study of blood T cell repertoires in COVID-19. TCRdb's table, derived via immunoSEQ multiplex PCR, lists solely in-frame clones and lacks some. In the table there are over 150,000 clones, roughly 81% of which are singletons. The sequenced material came from peripheral blood. Receptor source: a woman between 55 and 75 years old with COVID-19, enrolled during active disease.

This chain joins TRBV19 and TRBJ2-2, with 8 nucleotides matching TRBD1. After removal of 6 bases from V and 0 bases from J, the junction contained 3 bases not matched to a gene. The V gene's germline CDR1 is LNHDA and CDR2 SQIVND (reference sequence). The CDR3 covers 15 residues. CDR3 amino acids: CASRRQGTNTGELFF. The CDR3 bases are TGTGCCAGTAGGCGACAGGGGACGAACACCGGGGAGCTGTTTTTT.

Written as DNA, the CDR3 is TGTGCCAGCAGGCGGGCAGGGGATTTCTACGAGCAGTACTTC. This codes for CASRRAGDFYEQYF. V usage is TRBV6-5 and J usage is TRBJ2-7; weak D call: TRBD1 (6 bases). This CDR3 contains 14 residues. CDR1 is MNHEY and CDR2 is SVGAGI in the germline V gene. V lost 6 bases and J 3 bases, leaving 15 bases between the germline ends.

This chain uses TRBV19 with TRBJ1-5; 7 bases match TRBD1. CDR1 LNHDA and CDR2 SQIVND come from the germline V gene (reference sequence). The CDR3 loop spans 13 amino acids. The trim removed 6 bases at V and 7 bases at J, leaving 6 bases unmatched. CDR3 bases: TGTGCCAGTAGGCAGACAGGGATCCAGCCCCAGCATTTT. Translated: CASRQTGIQPQHF.

The chain uses TRBV6-5 and TRBJ1-6; D is undetermined. CDR3 length equals 14 residues. The V gene's germline CDR1 is MNHEY and CDR2 SVGAGI. The V and J ends lost 7 bases and 9 bases respectively, with 16 bases between them. The CDR3 loop is CASTPQPGSSPLHF. The DNA for the CDR3 is TGTGCCAGCACCCCTCAGCCGGGGTCTTCACCCCTCCACTTT.

This chain links TRBV19 with TRBJ1-1, with 10 positions matching TRBD1. The CDR3 contains 17 residues. Losses at the gene ends were 5 bases for V and 0 bases for J; bases not matched to a gene: 9. From germline, CDR1 is LNHDA and CDR2 SQIVND (reference sequence). CDR3 in amino acids: CASSGDRGVVLNTEAFF. The CDR3 nucleotides are TGTGCCAGTAGTGGGGACAGGGGAGTTGTACTGAACACTGAAGCTTTCTTT. The whole variable domain, remainder taken from reference TRBV19 and TRBJ1-1, is DGGITQSPKYLFRKEGQNVTLSCEQNLNHDAMYWYRQDPGQGLRLIYYSQIVNDFQKGDIAEGYSVSREKKESFPLTVTSAQKNPTAFYLCASSGDRGVVLNTEAFFGQGTRLTVV.

This clone was seen a few times. The chain links TRBV19 to TRBJ1-2; no firm D call. The germline V and J ends were trimmed by 4 bases and 8 bases, with 14 bases remaining between them. Germline V gives CDR1 LNHDA, CDR2 SQIVND (reference sequence). The CDR3 extends over 13 amino acids. The chain's CDR3 is CASSTVGSMGYTF. As DNA, the CDR3 is TGTGCCAGTAGTACAGTGGGGAGCATGGGCTACACCTTC.

The chain couples TRBV19 to TRBJ1-2; the D gene is possibly TRBD1 (6 bases). Germline V lookup: CDR1 LNHDA, CDR2 SQIVND (reference sequence). There are 12 residues in the CDR3. Trimming pared 3 bases from V and 7 bases from J, leaving 9 bases between. CDR3 loop: CASSIQGPGYTF. CDR3 nucleotide sequence: TGTGCCAGTAGTATCCAGGGGCCTGGCTACACCTTC.

The chain recombines TRBV5-1 with TRBJ1-2; 7 positions agree with TRBD1. CDR1 and CDR2 (germline): SGHRS, YFSETQ. The J segment lost 4 bases and the V segment lost 0 bases, leaving 12 bases of the junction unmatched. This CDR3 spans 17 amino acids. CDR3 nucleotides: TGCGCCAGCAGCTTGGTTAGCGGGGACAGTTTGTCCTATGGCTACACCTTC. This translates into CASSLVSGDSLSYGYTF.

This sequence joins TRBV11-2 and TRBJ1-5; maybe TRBD1 (5 bases). Trimming cost V 4 bases and J 3 bases, with 13 bases left between them. CDR3 length: 15 amino acids. The germline V gene encodes CDR1 SGHAT and CDR2 FQNNGV. Written as DNA, the CDR3 is TGTGCCAGCAGCTCCCACTCAGGGCCCAATCAGCCCCAGCATTTT. Translating gives CASSSHSGPNQPQHF.

The gene calls are TRBV6-5 and TRBJ2-1, with TRBD1 as a possible D gene (6 bases). The CDR3 is made up of 14 amino acids. V was cut by 5 bases and J by 4 bases, with 12 bases left in between. CDR1 is MNHEY and CDR2 is SVGAGI in the germline V gene. CDR3 residues: CASSPEGVYNEQFF. The DNA for the CDR3 is TGTGCCAGCAGTCCAGAGGGGGTTTACAATGAGCAGTTCTTC.

The chain joins TRBV7-6 to TRBJ1-1, with TRBD1 matching over 7 bases. V dropped 5 bases and J dropped 0; count of bases not matched to a gene: 9. CDR1 and CDR2 (germline): SGHVS, FNYEAQ. The CDR3 contains 16 residues. CDR3 sequence reads: CASSLGQAAMNTEAFF. Written as DNA, the CDR3 is TGTGCCAGCAGCCTTGGACAGGCGGCTATGAACACTGAAGCTTTCTTT.

The CDR3, as DNA: TGTGCCAGCAGCCGGGGGGTTTTTACTGAAGCTTTCTTT. It translates to CASSRGVFTEAFF. The chain carries TRBV14 and TRBJ1-1, with a tentative D call TRBD1 (5 bases). Germline CDR1 SGHDN, CDR2 FVKESK. The CDR3 is made up of 13 amino acids. The V end was cut by 4 bases, the J end by 5 bases, with 11 bases between.

The V and J genes are TRBV10-1 and TRBJ2-1; 8 nucleotides align to TRBD1. The germline V gene encodes CDR1 WNHNN and CDR2 SYGVQD (reference sequence). The junction had 2 bases not matched to a gene; V was cut back by 0 bases and J by 7 bases. The CDR3 has 14 amino acids. CDR3 DNA: TGCGCCAGCAGTGAGTCGGACAGGGCAAATGAGCAGTTCTTC. Translated: CASSESDRANEQFF.

J is TRBJ1-1 and V is TRBV6-5; possible D gene TRBD1, 5 bases. The CDR3 length is 14 residues. Germline CDR1 is MNHEY and CDR2 is SVGAGI. Trimming pared 6 bases from V and 0 bases from J, leaving 11 bases between. The CDR3 nucleotides are TGTGCCAGCAGGCGACAGAACATGAACACTGAAGCTTTCTTT. Translating gives CASRRQNMNTEAFF.

The gene calls are TRBV7-9 and TRBJ1-2; the D gene is possibly TRBD1 (5 bases). CDR3 length: 15 amino acids. V lost 1 base, J lost 6 bases, and 15 bases lay in between. Germline V gene data show CDR1 as SEHNR and CDR2 as FQNEAQ (reference sequence). The CDR3 spells CASSLVGTWRDGYTF. The DNA of the CDR3 is TGTGCCAGCAGCTTAGTGGGGACCTGGAGGGATGGCTACACCTTC.

The rearrangement joins TRBV14 to TRBJ2-3, with D uncertain. Germline CDR1 reads SGHDN; CDR2 reads FVKESK. Trimming stripped 0 bases from V and 2 bases from J, with 6 bases between. The CDR3 has 14 amino acids. CDR3 nucleotide sequence: TGTGCCAGCAGCCAAGACAGGAACACAGATACGCAGTATTTT. Its translation: CASSQDRNTDTQYF. Based on the CDR3 plus reference TRBV14 and TRBJ2-3, the full variable domain is EAGVTQFPSHSVIEKGQTVTLRCDPISGHDNLYWYRRVMGKEIKFLLHFVKESKQDESGMPNNRFLAERTGGTYSTLKVQPAELEDSGVYFCASSQDRNTDTQYFGPGTRLTVL.

This clone was seen once. The chain joins TRBV19 to TRBJ1-5; weak D call: TRBD1 (6 bases). With 3 bases removed from V and 0 bases from J, the gap between germline ends came to 12 bases. This CDR3 is 16 amino acids long. Looked up from germline, CDR1 is LNHDA and CDR2 is SQIVND (reference sequence). The DNA for the CDR3 is TGTGCCAGTAGTATCCTAGGGGGGGGTAGCAATCAGCCCCAGCATTTT. Amino acids: CASSILGGGSNQPQHF.

The gene calls are TRBV2 and TRBJ1-1; no reliable D call. The ends were cut back, 10 bases at V and 10 bases at J, with 19 bases in the middle. Looked up from germline, CDR1 is SNHLY and CDR2 is FYNNEI. This CDR3 has 12 residues. This chain's CDR3 is CATNEAASAAFF. The CDR3 bases are TGTGCCACTAATGAGGCAGCCTCCGCAGCTTTCTTT.

This clone came up once. The chain recombines TRBV5-1 with TRBJ1-2; 7 bases agree with TRBD1. The CDR3 has 16 residues. The V gene end was trimmed by 0 bases and the J gene end by 1 base; junction bases not matched to a gene: 6. The germline gives CDR1 SGHRS, CDR2 YFSETQ. Written as DNA, the CDR3 is TGCGCCAGCAGCTTGGAAGGGACAGCTAATAACTATGGCTACACCTTC. It translates to CASSLEGTANNYGYTF.